A selection of T cell receptor beta chains follows, all from one sample in a study of PD-L1 blockade in urothelial cancer. The table came from immunoSEQ multiplex PCR; TCRdb's copy has only in-frame clones and leaves some out. The sample comprises approximately 20,000 clones, around 89% of which are singletons, and 16% rests with the top ten. The material sequenced was PBMCs, taken around atezolizumab (anti-PD-L1) treatment. Receptors were obtained from a woman between 55 and 75 years old with urothelial cancer. The CDR3 runs from the conserved cysteine through the conserved F or W. The D gene is left open where the match is weak. Expanded clones are given a class, and other clones once, few, many or no size at all.

cdr3_aa cdr3_nt j_call clone_size d_call cdr3_length v_call
CASSYGGQETQYF TGTGCCAGCAGTTACGGCGGGCAAGAGACCCAGTACTTC TRBJ2-5 . . 13 TRBV6-5
CASSQEGPTSGGGETQYF TGCGCCAGCAGCCAAGAGGGGCCTACTAGCGGGGGAGGGGAGACCCAGTACTTC TRBJ2-5 . TRBD2 18 TRBV4-1
CATLGRQGDNEQFF TGTGCCACCCTAGGGAGACAGGGAGACAATGAGCAGTTCTTC TRBJ2-1 once TRBD1 14 TRBV28
CASSSPSADHTYEQYF TGTGCCAGCAGTTCACCATCAGCGGACCATACCTACGAGCAGTACTTC TRBJ2-7 . . 16 TRBV28
CASSLAGPYEQYF TGTGCCAGCAGCTTGGCGGGACCATACGAGCAGTACTTC TRBJ2-7 once . 13 TRBV11-2
CAISEGLAVAYEQYF TGTGCCATCAGTGAGGGACTAGCGGTGGCCTACGAGCAGTACTTC TRBJ2-7 . TRBD2 15 TRBV10-3
CASSTRTRAGGSRYEQFF TGTGCCAGCAGCACTAGAACCCGCGCGGGCGGGAGTCGCTATGAGCAGTTCTTC TRBJ2-1 . TRBD2 18 TRBV11-2
CASSPFWSGDGYTF TGTGCCAGCAGCCCCTTTTGGTCCGGGGATGGCTACACCTTC TRBJ1-2 . . 14 TRBV7-2
CASSQQGGITEAFF TGTGCCAGCAGCCAACAGGGGGGTATCACTGAAGCTTTCTTT TRBJ1-1 . TRBD1 14 TRBV7-2
CASSAFRDRGAYSGANVLTF TGCGCCAGCAGCGCTTTCCGGGACAGGGGCGCCTACTCTGGGGCCAACGTCCTGACTTTC TRBJ2-6 . TRBD1 20 TRBV5-1
CASSFLGDTYGYTF TGTGCCAGCAGTTTTTTGGGGGACACCTATGGCTACACCTTC TRBJ1-2 . . 14 TRBV6-6
CASSQGPEEETQYF TGCGCCAGCAGCCAAGGGCCGGAGGAAGAGACCCAGTACTTC TRBJ2-5 . . 14 TRBV4-1
CASSPGQDTYNEQFF TGTGCCAGCTCACCGGGACAGGACACCTACAATGAGCAGTTCTTC TRBJ2-1 few TRBD1 15 TRBV18
CASSYDRYQETQYF TGTGCCAGCAGCTATGACAGGTACCAAGAGACCCAGTACTTC TRBJ2-5 . . 14 TRBV5-5
CASDIRREGTGELFF TGTGCCAGCGACATACGGCGGGAGGGTACCGGGGAGCTGTTTTTT TRBJ2-2 . TRBD2 15 TRBV2
CASSLASGSNGEQFF TGTGCCAGCAGCTTAGCTAGCGGGAGTAACGGTGAGCAGTTCTTC TRBJ2-1 . TRBD2 15 TRBV11-3
CAIKEGPSTEAFF TGTGCCATCAAGGAGGGACCGAGTACTGAAGCTTTCTTT TRBJ1-1 . . 13 TRBV10-3
CASSLGQDSVYYF TGTGCCAGCAGCTTAGGGCAGGACTCCGTGTATTACTTC TRBJ2-7 once . 13 TRBV11-2
CASSQYSQRGEQYF TGTGCCAGCAGTCAGTACTCTCAAAGGGGCGAGCAGTACTTC TRBJ2-7 . . 14 TRBV27
CASSLIAGEQYF TGTGCCAGCAGCTTGATAGCGGGGGAGCAGTACTTC TRBJ2-7 once TRBD2 12 TRBV7-6
CASSQDSYRHTEAFF TGCGCCAGCAGCCAAGACTCATACAGGCACACTGAAGCTTTCTTT TRBJ1-1 . . 15 TRBV4-3
CASSITGFQETQYF TGTGCCAGCAGTATTACAGGGTTTCAAGAGACCCAGTACTTC TRBJ2-5 . . 14 TRBV9
CASSLEAQGAGGNTIYF TGCGCCAGCAGCTTGGAGGCACAGGGGGCTGGTGGAAACACCATATATTTT TRBJ1-3 . TRBD1 17 TRBV5-1
CASSLTGGFGGYTF TGTGCCAGCAGCTTGACAGGGGGCTTCGGTGGCTACACCTTC TRBJ1-2 . TRBD1 14 TRBV7-9
CASRYQVYEQYF TGTGCCAGCAGATACCAGGTCTACGAGCAGTACTTC TRBJ2-7 . . 12 TRBV6-1
CASSSTGGQYF TGTGCCAGCAGTTCCACAGGGGGGCAGTACTTC TRBJ2-7 . TRBD1 11 TRBV28
CASSLGSVGGATGNTIYF TGCGCCAGCTCCCTGGGGTCGGTTGGGGGCGCGACTGGAAACACCATATATTTT TRBJ1-3 once . 18 TRBV5-1
CASKPPGQGANEQYF TGTGCCAGCAAACCTCCGGGACAGGGGGCAAATGAGCAGTACTTC TRBJ2-7 . TRBD1 15 TRBV2
CASSLTGTPRETQYF TGTGCCAGCAGCTTGACCGGGACTCCGAGGGAGACCCAGTACTTC TRBJ2-5 . . 15 TRBV7-9
CASRLAGVSYEQYF TGTGCCAGCAGACTAGCGGGAGTAAGTTACGAGCAGTACTTC TRBJ2-7 . TRBD2 14 TRBV27
CASSPDARQGTEAFF TGTGCCAGCTCACCAGACGCGCGACAGGGAACTGAAGCTTTCTTT TRBJ1-1 . TRBD1 15 TRBV18
CASSRTSVDYNEQFF TGTGCCAGTAGTAGGACTAGCGTCGACTACAATGAGCAGTTCTTC TRBJ2-1 . TRBD2 15 TRBV19
CASSMGQSSSEAFF TGTGCCAGTAGTATGGGACAGTCCTCAAGTGAAGCTTTCTTT TRBJ1-1 . TRBD1 14 TRBV19
CASSLAGVGYEQYF TGTGCCAGCAGCTTGGCCGGAGTTGGGTACGAGCAGTACTTC TRBJ2-7 . . 14 TRBV5-4
CASSPRLGERTQYF TGTGCCAGCTCCCCGCGTCTAGGGGAACGTACGCAGTATTTT TRBJ2-3 . . 14 TRBV18
CASSVAYGRAFNEQFF TGTGCCAGCAGCGTAGCGTACGGGAGGGCGTTTAATGAGCAGTTCTTC TRBJ2-1 . TRBD2 16 TRBV9
CATAGGQVGQYF TGTGCCACGGCGGGAGGGCAGGTGGGCCAGTACTTC TRBJ2-7 . TRBD2 12 TRBV7-9
CASSSISGQGNHEQFF TGTGCCAGCAGTTCTATTTCCGGACAGGGGAACCATGAGCAGTTCTTC TRBJ2-1 . TRBD1 16 TRBV2
CASSAKGAAILNQPQHF TGTGCCAGCAGCGCTAAGGGGGCCGCTATCCTCAATCAGCCCCAGCATTTT TRBJ1-5 . . 17 TRBV21-1
CASSQGPAGGPGEQFF TGCGCCAGCAGCCAAGGCCCAGCGGGAGGGCCAGGGGAGCAGTTCTTC TRBJ2-1 . TRBD2 16 TRBV4-1
CASSLGGLGARETQYF TGTGCCAGCAGCTTAGGCGGACTAGGGGCACGGGAGACCCAGTACTTC TRBJ2-5 once TRBD2 16 TRBV7-2
CASSSGQSRQYF TGTGCCAGCAGCTCGGGACAGAGTCGGCAGTACTTC TRBJ2-7 . TRBD1 12 TRBV7-9
CAISPDRVGPYEQYF TGTGCCATCAGTCCAGACAGGGTGGGTCCCTACGAGCAGTACTTC TRBJ2-7 . TRBD1 15 TRBV10-3
CASSLARNRNQPQHF TGTGCCAGCAGCTTAGCCAGGAACAGGAACCAACCCCAGCATTTT TRBJ1-5 . . 15 TRBV7-2
CSVEWSHRNEQFF TGCAGCGTTGAATGGAGCCACCGGAATGAGCAGTTCTTC TRBJ2-1 . . 13 TRBV29-1
CTSSQDRLAGENTGELFF TGCACCAGCAGCCAAGATAGGCTAGCGGGGGAGAACACCGGGGAGCTGTTTTTT TRBJ2-2 . . 18 TRBV1
CASSLSGSDEQYF TGTGCCAGCAGCTTAAGCGGGAGTGACGAGCAGTACTTC TRBJ2-7 . TRBD2 13 TRBV7-9
CASSSKRLFRGELVPSTDTQYF TGTGCCAGCAGCTCCAAAAGGCTATTTCGGGGAGAATTAGTGCCTAGCACAGATACGCAGTATTTT TRBJ2-3 once . 22 TRBV21-1
CASSLSSSYNEQFF TGTGCCAGCAGCTTATCCAGCTCCTACAATGAGCAGTTCTTC TRBJ2-1 . . 14 TRBV7-3
CAWSVSPLAGGPTDTQYF TGTGCCTGGAGTGTGTCCCCGCTAGCGGGAGGGCCCACAGATACGCAGTATTTT TRBJ2-3 . TRBD2 18 TRBV30
CASSKYTDTQYF TGTGCCAGCAGCAAATACACAGATACGCAGTATTTT TRBJ2-3 . . 12 TRBV7-2
CASSQWQRRSTSGIFLFTDTQYF TGCGCCAGCAGTCAATGGCAGCGAAGGTCGACTAGCGGGATTTTTTTGTTCACAGATACGCAGTATTTT TRBJ2-3 . TRBD2 23 TRBV23-1
CASSLGGANEKLFF TGTGCCAGCAGCCTAGGGGGGGCTAATGAAAAACTGTTTTTT TRBJ1-4 . . 14 TRBV7-2
CASNWREGTGELFF TGTGCCAGCAATTGGCGGGAGGGCACCGGGGAGCTGTTTTTT TRBJ2-2 . TRBD2 14 TRBV2